This note documents a single TCR beta chain sequence. TCRdb's copy holds only in-frame clones and misses some; the assay was immunoSEQ multiplex PCR. In the table there are about 70,000 clones, over 85% of which are singletons. The CDR3 has 17 residues. Germline lookup yields CDR1 MGHRA and CDR2 YSYEKL. J was trimmed by 5 bases and V by 0 bases; bases with no gene match: 10. This sample was included in a study of T cell changes during pregnancy in multiple sclerosis. The sample was peripheral blood, taken in the second trimester of pregnancy. The TCR was taken from a female donor in good health, enrolled as a control in a pregnancy study. The chain couples TRBV4-1 to TRBJ2-3; 8 nucleotides agree with TRBD2. The CDR3, as DNA: TGCGCCAGCAGCCAAGATGATGTCGGGGGGGCGGGAGATACGCAGTATTTT. Translated, it gives CASSQDDVGGAGDTQYF.